This is a list of T cell receptor beta chains from one sample in a study of neurological immune-mediated disorders. TCRdb independently ran MiXCR on the 5' RACE reads; one entry per CDR3 protein. The repertoire holds about 18,000 distinct CDR3 sequences, with 11% to 15% as singletons. Sample: CD4+ T cells from blood. The receptors stem from a woman between 55 and 75 years old with HTLV-1-associated myelopathy (HAM/TSP). The CDR3 runs from the conserved cysteine through the conserved F or W. D genes are given only for firm matches. Some rows have no size entry. The others give once, few or many, or a class for an expanded clone.

NA	TRBJ2-3	NA	TRBV7-9	CASSFYICSASLSGGDTQYF	NA
TRBD1	TRBJ2-5	many	TRBV5-1	CASSGGQREETQYF	TGCGCCAGCAGCGGGGGACAGAGAGAAGAGACCCAGTACTTC
TRBD1	TRBJ2-1	many	TRBV5-1	CATGQGINNEQFF	TGCGCCACCGGACAGGGGATCAACAATGAGCAGTTCTTC
NA	TRBJ1-2	many	TRBV4-3	CASSQDSTGRNYGYTF	TGCGCCAGCAGCCAAGATTCGACAGGTCGGAACTATGGCTACACCTTC
NA	TRBJ1-2	many	TRBV11-3	CASSSSGQLYGYTF	TGTGCCAGCAGCTCAAGTGGACAGCTCTATGGCTACACCTTC
TRBD1	TRBJ2-2	medium-sized	TRBV5-1	CASSTRTGGIAGELFF	TGCGCCAGCAGCACCAGGACAGGGGGAATCGCCGGGGAGCTGTTTTTT
NA	TRBJ1-1	medium-sized	TRBV10-3	CAIRGSTLRGNTEAFF	TGTGCCATCAGGGGATCGACCTTAAGGGGGAACACTGAAGCTTTCTTT
TRBD1	TRBJ1-2	many	TRBV20-1	CSAKRTGPGYTF	TGCAGTGCCAAACGGACAGGCCCGGGCTACACCTTC
NA	TRBJ2-3	medium-sized	TRBV24-1	CATSDAAFTDTQYF	TGTGCCACCAGTGACGCTGCCTTCACAGATACGCAGTATTTT
NA	TRBJ2-3	once	TRBV20-1	CSANLAGGPYEQYFGPGTHTQYF	NA
TRBD2	TRBJ2-7	NA	TRBV15	CATSRDRGGIYEQYF	TGTGCCACCAGCAGAGATCGGGGGGGGATCTACGAGCAGTACTTC
TRBD1	TRBJ1-6	many	TRBV20-1	CSARDGDRDNSPLHF	TGCAGTGCTAGAGATGGGGACAGGGATAATTCACCCCTCCACTTT
NA	TRBJ1-1	many	TRBV6-2/TRBV6-3	CASSYMGWTEAFF	TGTGCCAGCAGTTACATGGGTTGGACTGAAGCTTTCTTT
TRBD1	TRBJ1-5	few	TRBV19	CASSPRQGLEAQHF	TGTGCCAGTAGTCCAAGACAGGGGCTAGAGGCCCAGCATTTT
TRBD1	TRBJ2-6	many	TRBV5-1	CASRPGQGESGANVLTF	TGCGCCAGCAGACCGGGACAGGGGGAATCTGGGGCCAACGTCCTGACTTTC
NA	TRBJ1-1	many	TRBV30	CAWSAQGNTEAFF	TGTGCCTGGAGTGCCCAGGGGAACACTGAAGCTTTCTTT
TRBD1	TRBJ2-3	many	TRBV9	CASSPGGASTDTQYF	TGTGCCAGCAGCCCAGGGGGAGCGAGCACAGATACGCAGTATTTT
TRBD1	TRBJ1-2	many	TRBV9	CASSVAGTGGTGYTF	TGTGCCAGCAGCGTCGCCGGGACAGGGGGGACCGGCTACACCTTC
NA	TRBJ1-5	many	TRBV6-1	CASSESSPQHF	TGTGCCAGCAGTGAATCGTCGCCCCAGCATTTT
NA	TRBJ1-1	many	TRBV20-1	CSATQAGTEAFF	TGCAGTGCCACACAGGCCGGCACTGAAGCTTTCTTT
TRBD1	TRBJ2-1	once	TRBV20-1	CSARNRGSDYNEQFF	TGCAGTGCTAGAAACAGGGGGTCGGATTACAATGAGCAGTTCTTC
NA	TRBJ2-1	many	TRBV18	CASSPYDEQFF	TGTGCCAGCTCCCCATACGATGAGCAGTTCTTC
NA	TRBJ1-1	many	TRBV5-5	CASSLESVQIMNTEAFF	TGTGCCAGCAGCTTGGAATCAGTTCAGATCATGAACACTGAAGCTTTCTTT
NA	TRBJ1-3	few	TRBV7-9	CASSLAQFLGNTIYF	TGTGCCAGCAGCTTAGCGCAGTTCCTAGGAAACACCATATATTTT
NA	TRBJ2-1	many	TRBV20-1	CSARWGDNEQFF	TGCAGTGCTAGATGGGGTGACAATGAGCAGTTCTTC
NA	TRBJ2-7	many	TRBV24-1	CATSPTNSAYEQYF	TGTGCCACCAGTCCTACCAACTCGGCCTACGAGCAGTACTTC
TRBD1	TRBJ1-5	NA	TRBV18	CASSPNQGGKPKHF	TGTGCCAGCTCACCAAATCAGGGGGGTAAGCCCAAGCATTTT
NA	TRBJ1-1	many	TRBV7-2	CASSLGEVAFF	TGTGCCAGCAGCTTAGGGGAGGTGGCTTTCTTT
NA	TRBJ2-7	many	TRBV27	CASSSIQGRSYEQYF	TGTGCCAGCAGTTCTATACAGGGACGCTCCTACGAGCAGTACTTC
NA	TRBJ1-3	many	TRBV12-3/TRBV12-4	CASRDSGNTIYF	TGTGCCAGCCGGGACTCTGGAAACACCATATATTTT
TRBD2	TRBJ2-1	many	TRBV10-1	CASSDPGLAGSTYNEQFF	TGCGCCAGCAGTGATCCGGGACTAGCGGGATCTACCTACAATGAGCAGTTCTTC
NA	TRBJ2-2	many	TRBV12-3/TRBV12-4	CASSFGNLGELFF	TGTGCCAGCAGTTTTGGGAATCTGGGGGAGCTGTTTTTT
NA	TRBJ1-5	many	TRBV12-3/TRBV12-4	CASRGTGFNQPQHF	TGTGCCAGCAGGGGGACGGGATTCAATCAGCCCCAGCATTTT